This T cell receptor beta chain was found in a study of cytomegalovirus exposure and HLA in healthy donors. Whole-study findings and limits: According to the study, 150 to 200 TCR beta chains were cytomegalovirus-associated. In vitro assays verified that three CMV-associated chains recognized CMV antigens specifically.

From the roughly 120-subject validation cohort, which was separate from the roughly 680-subject first cohort, the donors were drawn. This CDR3 comprises 14 residues. Trimming stripped 0 bases from V and 7 bases from J, with 13 bases between. In germline, CDR1 is SGDLS, CDR2 YYNGEE. A word on this clone: Antigen unknown.

Data came from immunoSEQ multiplex PCR; TCRdb stores just in-frame clones and leaves some out. In the table there are about 150,000 clones, around 83% of which are singletons. This chain uses TRBV9 with TRBJ1-1; D ambiguous. This clonotype was sampled from a human donor in good health. What was sequenced was PBMCs. In DNA, the CDR3 is TGTGCCAGCAGCGTAGTAAGCACTGAGAGTGAAGCTTTCTTT. Protein sequence: CASSVVSTESEAFF.